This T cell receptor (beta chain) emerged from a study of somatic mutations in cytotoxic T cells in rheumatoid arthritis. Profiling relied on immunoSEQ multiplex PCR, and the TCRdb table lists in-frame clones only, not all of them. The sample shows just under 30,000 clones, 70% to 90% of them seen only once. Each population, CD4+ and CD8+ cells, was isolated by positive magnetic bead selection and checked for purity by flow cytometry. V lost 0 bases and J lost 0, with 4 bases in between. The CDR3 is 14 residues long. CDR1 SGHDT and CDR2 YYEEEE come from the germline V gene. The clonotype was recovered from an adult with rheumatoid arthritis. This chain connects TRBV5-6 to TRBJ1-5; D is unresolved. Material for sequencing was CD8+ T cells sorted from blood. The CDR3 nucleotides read TGTGCCAGCAGCTTGGGACATAGCAATCAGCCCCAGCATTTT. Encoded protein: CASSLGHSNQPQHF.